The clone carrying this T cell receptor beta chain occurred a few times. The antigen remains unidentified. The CDR3 contains 14 residues. J lost 5 bases, V lost 3 bases, and 9 bases had no gene match. In germline, CDR1 is DFQATT, CDR2 SNEGSKA (reference sequence). The sample originates from a study of T cells in Graves' hyperthyroidism and ophthalmopathy. There were TCR beta CDR3 regions amplified from RNA transcripts. The primer set for the first-round RT-PCR of the TCR CDR3 was HTBI. TCRdb independently ran MiXCR on the multiplex PCR reads; one entry per CDR3 protein. The table lists about 300,000 distinct CDR3 sequences, approximately 15% of them singletons, with around 34% in the top ten. Study-wide points: Blood also contained most expanded thyroid clonotypes above 0.001. Using 13 V-J features, a model discriminated ophthalmopathy from stable hyperthyroidism.

The TCR was taken from a man aged 25-45 years with Graves' hyperthyroidism. Material: blood. The chain recombines TRBV20-1 with TRBJ1-2, with 7 bases aligning to TRBD1. This CDR3 reads CSASEQGRRYGYTF. CDR3 in DNA: TGCAGTGCTAGTGAACAGGGGAGAAGGTATGGCTACACCTTC.